The rows below give T cell receptor beta chains drawn from one sample of a study of CD8 T cells in Susac syndrome. TCRdb fed the immunoSEQ multiplex PCR reads into MiXCR, producing one record per CDR3 protein. Found here are around 120,000 distinct CDR3 sequences, approximately 94% of them singletons; the top ten hold around 0.12%. The sequencing input was CD4+ T cells from PBMCs. These receptors were collected from a human donor with multiple sclerosis. CDR3s include the opening cysteine and the closing phenylalanine or tryptophan. The D gene is left open where the match is weak. Only some rows state a clone size, as once, few, many or a class for expanded clones.

cdr3_nt,cdr3_aa,cdr3_length,clone_size,v_call,d_call,j_call
TGTGCCTGGACCCCGCAAGAGACCCAGTACTTC,CAWTPQETQYF,11,.,TRBV30,.,TRBJ2-5
TGTGCCACCAGCAGAGCACAGACTTATTCGAACACCGGGGAGCTGTTTTTT,CATSRAQTYSNTGELFF,17,.,TRBV15,.,TRBJ2-2
TGTGCCAGCAGCGACCGTGAGACCTTCGGGAATGAGCAGTTCTTC,CASSDRETFGNEQFF,15,once,TRBV6-2/TRBV6-3,.,TRBJ2-1
TGTGCCAGTAGTATTCGGCACCACTACACCTTC,CASSIRHHYTF,11,.,TRBV19,.,TRBJ1-2
TGTGCCAGCAGCCCCAGACAGGGGGCGGGAGAGACCCAGTACTTC,CASSPRQGAGETQYF,15,.,TRBV7-9,TRBD1,TRBJ2-5
TGTGCCAGCAGTGCTGACACCGGGGAGCTGTTTTTT,CASSADTGELFF,12,.,TRBV2,.,TRBJ2-2
TGTGCCAGCAGTGCGCGGAGAGGGACGGTCAAGAATCAGCCCCAGCATTTT,CASSARRGTVKNQPQHF,17,.,TRBV12-3/TRBV12-4,.,TRBJ1-5
TGTGCCAGCAGCCAATACGGGCATCAATACACTGAAGCTTTCTTT,CASSQYGHQYTEAFF,15,.,TRBV16,.,TRBJ1-1
TGTGCCAGCTCACCACGGGAACTCACCTGGGGGGCGGGCACTGAAGCTTTCTTT,CASSPRELTWGAGTEAFF,18,.,TRBV18,.,TRBJ1-1
TGTGCCAGCAGCCAGGGGGACAGCAGACGTTTTGGCTACACCTTC,CASSQGDSRRFGYTF,15,.,TRBV14,TRBD1,TRBJ1-2
TGTGCCACCAGCAGGAAATATCGACTAGGGGGACTGGGCACTGAAGCTTTCTTT,CATSRKYRLGGLGTEAFF,18,.,TRBV15,.,TRBJ1-1
TGCAGCGCCGCGGGGGGTGTCCTCTACGAGCAGTACTTC,CSAAGGVLYEQYF,13,.,TRBV29-1,TRBD2,TRBJ2-7
TGTGCCAGCAGTTTCCCCCCAGGGGGTAGCTACGAGCAGTACTTC,CASSFPPGGSYEQYF,15,.,TRBV12-3/TRBV12-4,TRBD1,TRBJ2-7